The 6 T cell receptor beta chains listed next were all sequenced from one sample in a study of identical twins. TCRdb reprocessed the 5' RACE reads via MiXCR and lists one record per CDR3 protein. This table has about 530,000 distinct CDR3 sequences, nearly 15% appearing once. These sequences were also reported in another study, on yellow fever vaccine responses in identical twins.

The material sequenced was CD4+ T cells sorted from blood. The receptors were gathered from a woman between 18 and 29 years old in good health.

The rearrangement joins TRBV28 to TRBJ1-6, with unresolved D. This CDR3 has 12 amino acids. Trimming took 6 bases from V and 9 from J, leaving 9 bases between them. The germline gives CDR1 MDHEN, CDR2 SYDVKM. This CDR3 is CASRFSSSPLHF. For the CDR3, the DNA is TGTGCCAGCAGGTTTTCTAGTTCACCCCTCCACTTT.

This clonotype was found many times. The chain combines TRBV5-1 with TRBJ2-1, with unresolved D. This CDR3 region has 12 residues. Germline V lookup: CDR1 SGHRS, CDR2 YFSETQ. V was shortened by 0 bases and J by 9 bases, with 7 bases between the two germline ends. The CDR3 nucleotides are TGCGCCAGCAGCTTGGAAAGGGCTGAGCAGTTCTTC. It translates to CASSLERAEQFF.

This clonotype showed up just a few times. The gene calls are TRBV19 and TRBJ2-1; D perhaps matches TRBD2 (7 bases). V lost 5 bases and J 0 bases, leaving 26 bases between the germline ends. Germline V gene sequence: CDR1 LNHDA, CDR2 SQIVND (reference sequence). The CDR3 loop spans 20 amino acids. Here the CDR3 reads CASSPPRPGASGSSYNEQFF. DNA for the CDR3: TGTGCCAGTAGTCCCCCCCGCCCAGGGGCTAGCGGAAGCTCCTACAATGAGCAGTTCTTC. The full variable domain, rest sourced from reference TRBV19 and TRBJ2-1, is DGGITQSPKYLFRKEGQNVTLSCEQNLNHDAMYWYRQDPGQGLRLIYYSQIVNDFQKGDIAEGYSVSREKKESFPLTVTSAQKNPTAFYLCASSPPRPGASGSSYNEQFFGPGTRLTVL.

In this sample, this clonotype turned up a few times. The rearrangement joins TRBV24-1 to TRBJ2-2, with unresolved D. Germline lookup yields CDR1 KGHDR and CDR2 SFDVKD. The CDR3 sequence is 16 residues long. Trimming took 0 bases from V and 0 from J, leaving 7 bases between them. The CDR3 sequence is CATSDLYRANTGELFF. CDR3 nucleotide sequence: TGTGCCACCAGTGATTTGTACCGAGCGAACACCGGGGAGCTGTTTTTT.

This clonotype has only a few counts. The chain combines TRBV5-6 with TRBJ1-4; D gene unclear. This CDR3 comprises 12 residues. Germline CDR1 SGHDT, CDR2 YYEEEE. Trimming left V 1 base short and J 8 bases short, with 6 bases between. CDR3 nucleotide sequence: TGTGCCAGCAGCTTGTCTTCGGAAAAACTGTTTTTT. Translated: CASSLSSEKLFF. Full variable domain (outside the CDR3, taken from reference TRBV5-6 and TRBJ1-4): DAGVTQSPTHLIKTRGQQVTLRCSPKSGHDTVSWYQQALGQGPQFIFQYYEEEERQRGNFPDRFSGHQFPNYSSELNVNALLLGDSALYLCASSLSSEKLFFGSGTQLSVL.

V is TRBV5-1 and J is TRBJ2-7, with 7 bases matching TRBD1. V trimming: 6 bases; J trimming: 2 bases; junction bases outside the gene matches: 5. Germline V gene data show CDR1 as SGHRS and CDR2 as YFSETQ. The CDR3 sequence is 13 residues long. The CDR3 protein is CASKRTGAYEQYF. CDR3 DNA: TGCGCCAGCAAACGGACAGGAGCCTACGAGCAGTACTTC.